Below are 10 T cell receptor beta chains sequenced from a single sample in a study of T-cell reconstitution after alpha-beta-depleted transplantation in children. The TCRbeta library incorporated unique molecular identifiers. TCRdb redid the calling of the PCR reads with MiXCR, one entry per CDR3 protein. In the table there are approximately 220,000 distinct CDR3 sequences, approximately 19% of which are singletons. The input for sequencing was PBMCs, mostly from graft donor cells, taken 360 days after TCRalphabeta/CD19-depleted stem cell transplant. These receptors were obtained from a male patient aged 2-10 years who had a stem cell transplant for acute lymphoblastic leukemia, so the T cells may come from the graft donor.

V usage is TRBV5-1 and J usage is TRBJ1-4, with 8 bases identical to TRBD1. With V trimmed by 3 bases and J by 8 bases, 12 bases remained unmatched. CDR1 and CDR2 from the germline V gene are SGHRS and YFSETQ. This CDR3 is 16 amino acids long. In nucleotides, the CDR3 is TGCGCCAGCAGCTCGGGGCGGACAGGGAAACAGGAAAAACTGTTTTTT. It codes for CASSSGRTGKQEKLFF.

The J gene is TRBJ2-7, the V gene TRBV2; D possibly uses TRBD1 or TRBD2 (5 bases each). The CDR3 loop spans 15 amino acids. V was pared by 3 bases and J by 1 base, with 13 bases between. Germline V gene data show CDR1 as SNHLY and CDR2 as FYNNEI. CDR3 region: CASSDRAPGSYEQYF. CDR3 DNA: TGTGCCAGCAGTGACAGGGCTCCGGGGTCCTACGAGCAGTACTTC. The full variable domain, its missing parts supplied by reference TRBV2 and TRBJ2-7, is EPEVTQTPSHQVTQMGQEVILRCVPISNHLYFYWYRQILGQKVEFLVSFYNNEISEKSEIFDDQFSVERPDGSNFTLKIRSTKLEDSAMYFCASSDRAPGSYEQYFGPGTRLTVT.

As to this clonotype: The junction does not match germline at one end; this may be a read error. The rearrangement joins TRBV20-1 to TRBJ2-3; 9 nucleotides match TRBD2. The CDR3 contains 15 residues. CDR1 and CDR2 from the germline V gene are DFQATT and SNEGSKA (reference sequence). The CDR3 DNA is TGCATTGCTAGAGCGCAGCGGGAGGCCGCAGATACGCAGTATTTT. It codes for CIARAQREAADTQYF.

This clonotype turned up a few times. The chain joins TRBV11-2 to TRBJ2-5, with D unresolved. Germline V lookup: CDR1 SGHAT, CDR2 FQNNGV. V lost 3 bases to trimming and J lost 2 bases, with 13 bases between them. This CDR3 region has 15 residues. CDR3 protein: CASSFGLRQQETQYF. CDR3 in DNA: TGTGCCAGCAGCTTTGGTCTCAGACAACAAGAGACCCAGTACTTC.

This clonotype was seen more than once but under ten times. The rearrangement joins TRBV12-3 or TRBV12-4 to TRBJ2-1; D possibly corresponds to TRBD2 (6 bases). V was pared by 7 bases and J by 0 bases, with 13 bases between. This CDR3 is built from 15 residues. The DNA of the CDR3 is TGTGCCAGCACCCGGGGGATCAGCTCCTACAATGAGCAGTTCTTC. Translated: CASTRGISSYNEQFF.

This clonotype was found a few times. The gene calls are TRBV25-1 and TRBJ2-1; D is possibly TRBD2 (7 bases). V lost 4 bases to trimming and J lost 0 bases, with 10 bases between them. This CDR3 is 15 amino acids long. Germline CDR1 and CDR2: MGHDK and SYGVNS. CDR3 sequence (DNA): TGTGCCAGCAGTGTGAGGGGGGGCTCCTACAATGAGCAGTTCTTC. Translation: CASSVRGGSYNEQFF. Supplemented by reference TRBV25-1 and TRBJ2-1, the full variable domain reads EADIYQTPRYLVIGTGKKITLECSQTMGHDKMYWYQQDPGMELHLIHYSYGVNSTEKGDLSSESTVSRIRTEHFPLTLESARPSHTSQYLCASSVRGGSYNEQFFGPGTRLTVL.

The chain has TRBV6-1 and TRBJ2-2; D unresolved. This CDR3 region has 12 residues. The germline V gene has CDR1 MNHNS and CDR2 SASEGT. V was trimmed by 3 bases and J by 10 bases, leaving 9 bases between them. CDR3: CASSDWNEELFF. The CDR3 coding sequence is TGTGCCAGCAGTGATTGGAACGAGGAGCTGTTTTTT.

This clonotype has more than one count but fewer than ten. V is TRBV6-2 or TRBV6-3 and J is TRBJ1-2; no reliable D call. Germline V CDR1 and CDR2: MNHEY, SVGEGT. With 0 bases removed from V and 4 bases from J, the gap between germline ends came to 9 bases. This CDR3 is built from 14 residues. CDR3 in amino acids: CASSYSISGYGYTF. CDR3 sequence (DNA): TGTGCCAGCAGTTACTCGATAAGTGGCTATGGCTACACCTTC.

V usage is TRBV12-3 or TRBV12-4 and J usage is TRBJ1-1; TRBD1 is a possible D gene (5 bases). V lost 6 bases and J lost 5, with 16 bases in between. The CDR3 spans 14 residues. CDR3 protein: CASSPFDSKTEAFF. CDR3 sequence (DNA): TGTGCCAGCAGCCCATTCGACAGTAAGACTGAAGCTTTCTTT.

This clonotype was detected only a few times. V gene TRBV3-1 combines with J gene TRBJ2-5; 11 bases match TRBD2. This CDR3 has 14 residues. With 4 bases clipped from V and 8 bases from J, the junction kept 6 bases outside the gene matches. CDR1 is LGHDT, CDR2 YNNKEL, per germline (reference sequence). Here the CDR3 DNA reads TGTGCCAGCAGCCCCCCCGGGACTAGCGGCACCCAGTACTTC. Translated: CASSPPGTSGTQYF.